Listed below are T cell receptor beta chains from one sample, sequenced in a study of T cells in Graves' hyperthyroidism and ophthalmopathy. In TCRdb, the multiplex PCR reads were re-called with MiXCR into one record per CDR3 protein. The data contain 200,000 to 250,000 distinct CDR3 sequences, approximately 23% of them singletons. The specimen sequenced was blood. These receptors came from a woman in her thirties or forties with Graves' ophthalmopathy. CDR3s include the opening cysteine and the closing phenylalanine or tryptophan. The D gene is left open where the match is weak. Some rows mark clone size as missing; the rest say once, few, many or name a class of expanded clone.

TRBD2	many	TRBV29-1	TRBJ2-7	CSVITSGRGGESYEQYF	TGCAGCGTTATTACTAGCGGGAGGGGTGGTGAGTCCTACGAGCAGTACTTC
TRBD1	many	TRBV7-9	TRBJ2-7	CASSPGQGVTYEQYF	TGTGCCAGCAGCCCTGGACAGGGGGTTACCTACGAGCAGTACTTC
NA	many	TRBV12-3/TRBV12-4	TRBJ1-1	CASRVGTNTEAFF	TGTGCCAGCAGGGTCGGTACGAACACTGAAGCTTTCTTT
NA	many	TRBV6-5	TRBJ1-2	CASSYSVGAQGGYTF	TGTGCCAGCAGTTACTCGGTGGGGGCTCAGGGAGGCTACACCTTC
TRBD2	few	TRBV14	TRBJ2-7	CASSQWTSRTYEQYF	TGTGCCAGCAGCCAATGGACTAGCAGGACCTACGAGCAGTACTTC
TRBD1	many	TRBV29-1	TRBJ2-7	CSVRTGGLYEQYF	TGCAGCGTGAGGACAGGGGGCCTGTACGAGCAGTACTTC
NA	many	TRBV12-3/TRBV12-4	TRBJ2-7	CASSLGPGYEQYF	TGTGCCAGCAGTTTGGGGCCGGGGTACGAGCAGTACTTC
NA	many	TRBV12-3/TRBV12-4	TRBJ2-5	CASRTYWGEVEQETQYF	TGTGCCAGCAGAACGTACTGGGGGGAGGTGGAGCAAGAGACCCAGTACTTC
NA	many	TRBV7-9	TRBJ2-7	CASSPPGTSSYEQYF	TGTGCCAGCAGCCCCCCAGGTACTAGCAGCTACGAGCAGTACTTC
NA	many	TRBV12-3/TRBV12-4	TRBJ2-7	CASRSDRSHEQYF	TGTGCCAGCAGGTCTGACAGGTCCCACGAGCAGTACTTC
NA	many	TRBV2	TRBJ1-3	CASRHRVFSGNTIYF	TGTGCCAGCAGGCACAGGGTATTTTCGGGAAACACCATATATTTT
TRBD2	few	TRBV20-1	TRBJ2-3	CSARVEGLGTDTQYF	TGCAGTGCTAGGGTGGAGGGACTAGGCACAGATACGCAGTATTTT
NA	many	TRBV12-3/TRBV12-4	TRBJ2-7	CASMGGLPYEQYF	TGTGCCAGCATGGGGGGACTCCCCTACGAGCAGTACTTC
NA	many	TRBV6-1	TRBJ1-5	CASSTGFSNQPQHF	TGTGCCAGCAGTACAGGGTTTTCCAATCAGCCCCAGCATTTT
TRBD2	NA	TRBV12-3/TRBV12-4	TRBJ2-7	CASSPGTSGRLRTSSYEQYF	TGTGCCAGCAGTCCAGGGACTAGCGGGAGGCTTAGGACCTCCTCCTACGAGCAGTACTTC
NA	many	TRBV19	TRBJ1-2	CASTLALAYYGYTF	TGTGCCAGTACCCTCGCCCTGGCCTACTATGGCTACACCTTC
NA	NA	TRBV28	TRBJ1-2	CASSSHLTPYYGYIF	TGTGCCAGCAGTTCTCACTTGACACCCTACTATGGCTACATCTTC
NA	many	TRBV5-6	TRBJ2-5	CASSLVTNQETQYF	TGTGCCAGCAGCTTGGTGACCAACCAAGAGACCCAGTACTTC
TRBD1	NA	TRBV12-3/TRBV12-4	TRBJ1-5	CASSPVTGTGFNQPQHF	TGTGCCAGCAGTCCAGTAACCGGGACAGGGTTTAATCAGCCCCAGCATTTT
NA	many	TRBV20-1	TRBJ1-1	CSARGEVGRTEAFF	TGCAGTGCTAGAGGGGAGGTGGGGAGGACTGAAGCTTTCTTT
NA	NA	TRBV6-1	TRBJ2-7	CASSDVGSYEQYF	TGTGCCAGCAGTGACGTCGGATCCTACGAGCAGTACTTC
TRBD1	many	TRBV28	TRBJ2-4	CASRSGTGVKNIQYF	TGTGCCAGCAGGTCCGGGACAGGGGTCAAAAACATTCAGTACTTC
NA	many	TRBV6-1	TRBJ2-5	CASSDDSLGRETQYF	TGTGCCAGCAGTGATGACAGCCTAGGGAGAGAGACCCAGTACTTC
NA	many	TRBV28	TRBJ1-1	CASSFAQGYSNTEAFF	TGTGCCAGCAGTTTCGCGCAGGGGTATTCGAACACTGAAGCTTTCTTT
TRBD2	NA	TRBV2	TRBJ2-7	CATRKQRDPSYEQYF	TGTGCCACCAGAAAGCAGCGGGACCCCTCCTACGAGCAGTACTTC
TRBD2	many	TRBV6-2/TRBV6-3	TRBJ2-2	CASSHSGLAGVRNPGELFF	TGTGCCAGCAGTCACTCGGGACTAGCGGGAGTTCGGAATCCCGGGGAGCTGTTTTTT
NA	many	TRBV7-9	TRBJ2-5	CASSLSGIQETQYF	TGTGCCAGCAGCTTATCCGGGATTCAAGAGACCCAGTACTTC
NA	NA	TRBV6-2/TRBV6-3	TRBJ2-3	CAVRAGIIATRDPDAQYF	TGTGCCGTAAGGGCGGGAATTATAGCGACCCGGGACCCAGATGCGCAGTATTTT
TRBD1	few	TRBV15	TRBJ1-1	CATSRLRTGGADTEAFF	TGTGCCACCAGCAGATTACGGACAGGGGGAGCGGACACTGAAGCTTTCTTT
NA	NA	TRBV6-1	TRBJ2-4	CASSEGGTSAKNIQYF	TGTGCCAGCAGTGAAGGAGGGACGTCAGCCAAAAACATTCAGTACTTC
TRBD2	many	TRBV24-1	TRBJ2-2	CATSDYGLAENTGELFF	TGTGCCACCAGTGACTACGGACTAGCGGAGAACACCGGGGAGCTGTTTTTT
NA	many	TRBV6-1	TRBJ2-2	CASSGSLFSVTGELFF	TGTGCCAGCAGTGGGTCACTTTTTTCTGTAACCGGGGAGCTGTTTTTT
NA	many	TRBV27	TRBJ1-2	CASSFWGGGTRGYTF	TGTGCCAGCAGTTTTTGGGGTGGCGGAACGAGAGGCTACACCTTC
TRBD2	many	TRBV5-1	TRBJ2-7	CARLAGTYEQYF	TGCGCCAGGCTAGCGGGGACCTACGAGCAGTACTTC
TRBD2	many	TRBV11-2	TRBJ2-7	CASSPQGGSGRALEQYF	TGTGCCAGCAGCCCACAGGGGGGTAGCGGGAGGGCCCTCGAGCAGTACTTC
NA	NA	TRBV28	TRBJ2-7	CASSPPWAVAAAYEQYF	TGTGCCAGCTCACCCCCCTGGGCAGTAGCGGCAGCCTACGAGCAGTACTTC
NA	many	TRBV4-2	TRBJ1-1	CASSQESRGYTEAFF	TGTGCCAGCAGCCAAGAAAGCAGGGGTTATACTGAAGCTTTCTTT
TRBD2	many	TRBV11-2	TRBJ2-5	CASSWGTSFTETQYF	TGTGCCAGCAGTTGGGGGACTAGCTTTACGGAGACCCAGTACTTC
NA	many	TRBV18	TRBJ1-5	CASSPQGQFQPQHF	TGTGCCAGCTCACCCCAGGGACAATTCCAGCCCCAGCATTTT
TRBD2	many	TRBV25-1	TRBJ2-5	CASRTSGRETQYF	TGTGCCAGCAGGACTAGCGGGAGAGAGACCCAGTACTTC
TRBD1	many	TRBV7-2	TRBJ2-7	CASSPRQGTDEQYF	TGTGCCAGCAGCCCTCGACAGGGAACGGACGAGCAGTACTTC
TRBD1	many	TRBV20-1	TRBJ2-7	CSANRDRSYEQYF	TGCAGTGCTAACCGGGACAGGTCCTACGAGCAGTACTTC
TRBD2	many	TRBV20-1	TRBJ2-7	CSAGGLAAPEQYF	TGCAGTGCTGGGGGACTAGCGGCTCCCGAGCAGTACTTC
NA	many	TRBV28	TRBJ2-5	CASSSWTFQYF	TGTGCCAGCAGTTCCTGGACGTTCCAGTACTTC
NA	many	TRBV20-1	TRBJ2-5	CSAREGVLQETQYF	TGCAGTGCTAGAGAGGGGGTTCTTCAAGAGACCCAGTACTTC
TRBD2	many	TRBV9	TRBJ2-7	CASSELAGTYEQYF	TGTGCCAGCAGCGAACTAGCGGGGACCTACGAGCAGTACTTC
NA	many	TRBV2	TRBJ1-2	CASSEQATSSAF	TGTGCCAGCAGTGAACAGGCCACGTCATCGGCCTTC
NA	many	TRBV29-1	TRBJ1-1	CSFRDGNTEAFF	TGCAGCTTCCGGGACGGGAACACTGAAGCTTTCTTT
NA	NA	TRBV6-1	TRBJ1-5	CASSEIGHQPQHF	TGTGCCAGCAGTGAGATAGGGCACCAGCCCCAGCATTTT
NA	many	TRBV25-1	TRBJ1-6	CASSDMGSPNSPLHF	TGTGCCAGCAGTGATATGGGCAGCCCGAATTCACCCCTCCACTTT
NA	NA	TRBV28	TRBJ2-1	CASTRLGGAEQFF	TGTGCCAGTACCCGCCTCGGGGGAGCCGAGCAGTTCTTC
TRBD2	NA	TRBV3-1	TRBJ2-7	CASSFTSGTAAGEQYF	TGTGCCAGCAGTTTTACTAGCGGGACAGCGGCTGGGGAGCAGTACTTC
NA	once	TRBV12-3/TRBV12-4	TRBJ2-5	CASSFSGRGRQETQYF	TGTGCCAGCAGTTTCTCGGGGCGGGGGCGCCAAGAGACCCAGTACTTC
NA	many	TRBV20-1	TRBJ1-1	CSAPLGAEAFF	TGCAGTGCTCCCCTGGGGGCTGAAGCTTTCTTT
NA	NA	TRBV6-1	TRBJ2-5	CASTGGAQETQYF	TGTGCCAGCACTGGGGGGGCACAAGAGACCCAGTACTTC
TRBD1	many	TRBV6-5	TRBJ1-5	CASRVTGGGEQPQHF	TGTGCCAGCAGAGTCACAGGGGGCGGAGAACAGCCCCAGCATTTT
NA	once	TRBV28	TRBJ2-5	CASRPMAARGQETQYF	TGTGCCAGCAGACCTATGGCCGCACGGGGGCAAGAGACCCAGTACTTC